These 14 T cell receptor beta chains were sequenced from one sample in a study of T cell responses to AZD1222 COVID-19 vaccine. Measured with immunoSEQ multiplex PCR; TCRdb has only the in-frame clones, and not every one. Altogether 110,000 to 150,000 clones are present, approximately 93% being singletons, with the ten largest covering less than 15%. Specimen: peripheral blood, collected after recovery from COVID-19. The origin of the receptors is an adult who had recovered from COVID-19.

The chain has TRBV27 and TRBJ2-1; D gene uncertain. CDR1 and CDR2 (germline): MNHEY, SMNVEV (reference sequence). The CDR3 is 16 amino acids. The V gene lost 5 bases and the J gene lost 0 bases, with 14 bases spanning the gap. In DNA, the CDR3 is TGTGCCAGCAGTCTACTCATCGGAAGCTCCTACAATGAGCAGTTCTTC. Amino acid sequence: CASSLLIGSSYNEQFF.

The chain links TRBV5-1 to TRBJ2-7; D not certain. V lost 0 bases and J lost 0, with 7 bases in between. CDR1 SGHRS and CDR2 YFSETQ come from the germline V gene. This CDR3 comprises 14 residues. CDR3 in amino acids: CASSLGVISYEQYF. Here the CDR3 DNA reads TGCGCCAGCAGCTTGGGCGTGATCTCCTACGAGCAGTACTTC.

V gene TRBV9 combines with J gene TRBJ2-5; D remains unclear. Looked up from germline, CDR1 is SGDLS and CDR2 is YYNGEE. The V and J ends lost 0 bases and 2 bases respectively, with 11 bases between them. The CDR3 loop spans 15 amino acids. The CDR3 spells CASSVGGRQQETQYF. Here the CDR3 DNA reads TGTGCCAGCAGCGTAGGCGGCAGACAACAAGAGACCCAGTACTTC.

The rearrangement links TRBV11-2 to TRBJ2-1, with 8 nucleotides matching TRBD2. CDR3 size: 16 residues. V shed 4 bases and J 7 bases; nucleotides not matched to a gene: 12. Germline CDR1 and CDR2: SGHAT and FQNNGV. The chain's CDR3 is CASSWPGTRGLNEQFF. CDR3 in DNA: TGTGCCAGCAGCTGGCCCGGGACTAGAGGCTTAAATGAGCAGTTCTTC.

The chain's CDR3 is CASSRGTVAMNTEAFF. CDR3 in DNA: TGTGCCAGCAGTCGGGGGACGGTCGCTATGAACACTGAAGCTTTCTTT. The chain recombines TRBV25-1 with TRBJ1-1, with D maybe TRBD1 (5 bases). This CDR3 spans 16 amino acids. V dropped 5 bases and J dropped 0 bases, with 16 bases sitting between them. Looked up from germline, CDR1 is MGHDK and CDR2 is SYGVNS.

The chain uses TRBV6-5 and TRBJ2-2; D is possibly TRBD2 (5 bases). V was clipped by 5 bases and J by 4 bases, with 11 bases between them. The CDR3 loop spans 14 amino acids. Germline V gene data show CDR1 as MNHEY and CDR2 as SVGAGI. CDR3 sequence (DNA): TGTGCCAGCAGTCCCGACTACGGCACCGGGGAGCTGTTTTTT. Its protein product is CASSPDYGTGELFF.

The chain employs TRBV6-5 and TRBJ2-7, with 10 bases aligning to TRBD1. V shed 10 bases, J shed 1 base, and the junction held 10 bases outside the gene matches. The CDR3 spans 15 residues. Germline CDR1 MNHEY, CDR2 SVGAGI. CDR3 in DNA: TGTGCCACCAGAGGACAGGGGGTACCGTCCTACGAGCAGTACTTC. Protein: CATRGQGVPSYEQYF.

This chain uses TRBV9 with TRBJ1-5; a possible D gene is TRBD1 (5 bases). CDR3 length: 15 residues. Germline assignment: CDR1 SGDLS and CDR2 YYNGEE. The germline V and J ends were trimmed by 4 bases and 1 base, with 12 bases remaining between them. The CDR3 bases are TGTGCCAGCAGCCTAATTGGGGACAGCAATCAGCCCCAGCATTTT. Translation: CASSLIGDSNQPQHF.

The CDR3 DNA follows: TGTGCCAGCAGTAAGACAGGGGGTCCCTATCAGCCCCAGCATTTT. Protein: CASSKTGGPYQPQHF. The chain has TRBV28 and TRBJ1-5, with TRBD1 matching 9 bases. V was pared by 5 bases and J by 5 bases, with 7 bases of the junction left unmatched. The CDR3 has 15 residues. Germline-derived CDR1 and CDR2 are MDHEN and SYDVKM.

The chain couples TRBV5-1 to TRBJ2-7; D perhaps matches TRBD1 (6 bases). The V gene lost 0 bases and the J gene lost 5 bases, with 12 bases spanning the gap. CDR1 is SGHRS and CDR2 is YFSETQ in the germline V gene. CDR3 size: 14 residues. The CDR3 sequence is CASSLGLTGNEQYF. The CDR3 region has the DNA TGCGCCAGCAGCTTGGGTCTGACAGGCAACGAGCAGTACTTC.

The chain joins TRBV5-1 to TRBJ2-3, with 9 bases aligning to TRBD1. J gave up 6 bases and V 0 bases, and 11 bases lay outside the gene matches. The CDR3 runs to 17 residues. CDR1 is SGHRS, CDR2 YFSETQ, per germline. The CDR3: CASSLGLPGQGPDTQYF. Written as DNA, the CDR3 is TGCGCCAGCAGCTTGGGATTACCGGGACAGGGTCCGGATACGCAGTATTTT.

This clone was observed a single time. The rearrangement links TRBV28 to TRBJ2-7; weak D call: TRBD1 (6 bases). The CDR3 covers 15 residues. Germline-derived CDR1 and CDR2 are MDHEN and SYDVKM. With 1 base removed from V and 3 bases from J, the gap between germline ends came to 13 bases. The DNA for the CDR3 is TGTGCCAGCAGTTTATCCGGCCGACAGGACTACGAGCAGTACTTC. Its translation is CASSLSGRQDYEQYF.

This clone was seen many times. This chain joins TRBV6-4 and TRBJ2-3; D is possibly TRBD1 (5 bases). The V end lost 4 bases, the J end lost 2 bases, and 10 bases lay between the germline ends. The CDR3 has 14 residues. The V gene's germline CDR1 is MRHNA and CDR2 SNTAGT. The CDR3 loop reads CASSVDSVTDTQYF. The CDR3 DNA reads TGTGCCAGCAGTGTCGACAGTGTCACAGATACGCAGTATTTT.

The sample holds one count of this clone. The chain has TRBV4-1 and TRBJ2-5; possible D gene TRBD1, 5 bases. This CDR3 has 15 amino acids. V lost 6 bases and J 4 bases, leaving 18 bases between the germline ends. CDR1 is MGHRA and CDR2 is YSYEKL in the germline V gene. CDR3 sequence reads: CASSLQQGRRETQYF. CDR3 in DNA: TGCGCCAGCAGTCTTCAGCAGGGCCGCCGAGAGACCCAGTACTTC.